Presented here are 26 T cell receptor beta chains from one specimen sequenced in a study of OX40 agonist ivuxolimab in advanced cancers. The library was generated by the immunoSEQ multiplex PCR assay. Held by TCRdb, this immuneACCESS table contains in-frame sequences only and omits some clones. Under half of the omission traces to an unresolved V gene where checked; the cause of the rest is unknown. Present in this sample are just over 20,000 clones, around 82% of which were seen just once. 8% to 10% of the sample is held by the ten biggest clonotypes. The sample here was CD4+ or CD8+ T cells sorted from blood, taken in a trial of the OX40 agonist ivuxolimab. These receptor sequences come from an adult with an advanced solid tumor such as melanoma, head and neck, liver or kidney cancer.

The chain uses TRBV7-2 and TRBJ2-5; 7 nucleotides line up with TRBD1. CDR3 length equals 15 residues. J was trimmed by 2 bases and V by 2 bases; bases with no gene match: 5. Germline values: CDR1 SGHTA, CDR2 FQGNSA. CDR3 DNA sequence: TGTGCCAGCAGCTTATCCGGGACAGAGCAAGAGACCCAGTACTTC. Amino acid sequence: CASSLSGTEQETQYF.

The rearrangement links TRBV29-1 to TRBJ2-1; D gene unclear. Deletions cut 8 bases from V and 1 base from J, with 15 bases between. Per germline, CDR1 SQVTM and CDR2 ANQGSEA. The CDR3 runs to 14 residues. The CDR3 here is CSSDGRKSYNEQFF. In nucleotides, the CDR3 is TGCAGCTCTGATGGCAGAAAATCCTACAATGAGCAGTTCTTC.

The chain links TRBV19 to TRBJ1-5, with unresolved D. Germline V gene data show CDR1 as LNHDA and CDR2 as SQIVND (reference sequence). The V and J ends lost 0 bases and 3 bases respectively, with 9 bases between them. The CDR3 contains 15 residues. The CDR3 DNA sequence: TGTGCCAGTAGTATAGATCGTGGGTCCAATCAGCCCCAGCATTTT. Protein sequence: CASSIDRGSNQPQHF.

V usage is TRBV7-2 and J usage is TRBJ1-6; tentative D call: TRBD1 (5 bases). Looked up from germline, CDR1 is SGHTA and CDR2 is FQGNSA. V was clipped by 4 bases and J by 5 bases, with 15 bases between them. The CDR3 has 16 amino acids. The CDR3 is CASSYRAGPNNSPLHF. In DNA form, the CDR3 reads TGTGCCAGCAGCTATAGGGCGGGACCGAATAATTCACCCCTCCACTTT. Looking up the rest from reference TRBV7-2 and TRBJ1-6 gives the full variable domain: GAGVSQSPSNKVTEKGKDVELRCDPISGHTALYWYRQSLGQGLEFLIYFQGNSAPDKSGLPSDRFSAERTGGSVSTLTIQRTQQEDSAVYLCASSYRAGPNNSPLHFGNGTRLTVT.

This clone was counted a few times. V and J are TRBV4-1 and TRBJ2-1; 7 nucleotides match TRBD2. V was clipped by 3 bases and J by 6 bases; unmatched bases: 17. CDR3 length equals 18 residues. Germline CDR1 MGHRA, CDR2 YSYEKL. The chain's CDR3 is CASSHGGLRNGGINEQFF. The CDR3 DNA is TGCGCCAGCAGCCACGGCGGCCTTCGTAACGGGGGGATCAATGAGCAGTTCTTC.

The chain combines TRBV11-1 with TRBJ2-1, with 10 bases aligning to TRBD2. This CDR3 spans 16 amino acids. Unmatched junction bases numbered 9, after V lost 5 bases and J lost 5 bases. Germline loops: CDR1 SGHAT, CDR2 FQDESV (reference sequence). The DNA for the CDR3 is TGTGCCAGCAGCCCCCTAGCGGGGGTTTCAAACAATGAGCAGTTCTTC. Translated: CASSPLAGVSNNEQFF.

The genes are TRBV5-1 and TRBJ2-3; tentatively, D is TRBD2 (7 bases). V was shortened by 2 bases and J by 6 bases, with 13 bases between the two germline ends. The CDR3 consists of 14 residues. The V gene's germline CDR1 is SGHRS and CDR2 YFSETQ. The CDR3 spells CASSLRGGRDTQYF. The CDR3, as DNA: TGCGCCAGCAGCTTAAGGGGGGGCCGGGATACGCAGTATTTT.

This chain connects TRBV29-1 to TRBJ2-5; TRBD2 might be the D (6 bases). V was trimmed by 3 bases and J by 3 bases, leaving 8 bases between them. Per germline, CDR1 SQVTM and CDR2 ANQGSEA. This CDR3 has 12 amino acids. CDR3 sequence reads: CSVEGLEETQYF. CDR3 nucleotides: TGCAGCGTTGAGGGACTTGAAGAGACCCAGTACTTC.

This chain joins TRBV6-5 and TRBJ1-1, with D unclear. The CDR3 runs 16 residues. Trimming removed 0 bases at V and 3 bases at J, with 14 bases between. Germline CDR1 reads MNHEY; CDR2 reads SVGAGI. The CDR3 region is CASSYSLSDRYTEAFF. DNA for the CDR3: TGTGCCAGCAGTTACTCGCTGTCCGACCGATACACTGAAGCTTTCTTT.

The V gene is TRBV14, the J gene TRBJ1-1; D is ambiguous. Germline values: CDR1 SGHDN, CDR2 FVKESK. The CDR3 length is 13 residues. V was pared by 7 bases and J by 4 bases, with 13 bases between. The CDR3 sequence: CASNRGLSTEAFF. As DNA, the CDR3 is TGTGCCAGCAACAGAGGGTTGAGCACTGAAGCTTTCTTT. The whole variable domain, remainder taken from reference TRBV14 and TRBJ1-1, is EAGVTQFPSHSVIEKGQTVTLRCDPISGHDNLYWYRRVMGKEIKFLLHFVKESKQDESGMPNNRFLAERTGGTYSTLKVQPAELEDSGVYFCASNRGLSTEAFFGQGTRLTVV.

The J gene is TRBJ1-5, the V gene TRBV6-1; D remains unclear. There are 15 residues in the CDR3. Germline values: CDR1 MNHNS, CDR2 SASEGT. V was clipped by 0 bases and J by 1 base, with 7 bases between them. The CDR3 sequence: CASSEASGSNQPQHF. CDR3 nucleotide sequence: TGTGCCAGCAGTGAAGCTTCTGGAAGCAATCAGCCCCAGCATTTT.

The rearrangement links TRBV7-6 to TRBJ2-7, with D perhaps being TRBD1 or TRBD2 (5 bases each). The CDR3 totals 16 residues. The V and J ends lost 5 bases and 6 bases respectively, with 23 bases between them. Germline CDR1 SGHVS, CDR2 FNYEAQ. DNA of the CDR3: TGTGCCAGCAGCACCCCTCGGGTGCAGGGAGCCGCCGAGCAGTACTTC. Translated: CASSTPRVQGAAEQYF.

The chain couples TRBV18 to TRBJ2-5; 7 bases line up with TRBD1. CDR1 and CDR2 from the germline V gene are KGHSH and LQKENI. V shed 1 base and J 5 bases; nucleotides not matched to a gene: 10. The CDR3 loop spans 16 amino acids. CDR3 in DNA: TGTGCCAGCTCACCACGCCCGCCAGGGGGAAGTGAGACCCAGTACTTC. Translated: CASSPRPPGGSETQYF.

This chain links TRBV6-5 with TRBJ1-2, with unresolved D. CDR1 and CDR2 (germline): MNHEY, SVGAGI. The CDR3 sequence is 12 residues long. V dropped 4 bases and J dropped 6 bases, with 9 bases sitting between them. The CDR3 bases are TGTGCCAGCAGTTCCAACGGGAATGGCTACACCTTC. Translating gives CASSSNGNGYTF.

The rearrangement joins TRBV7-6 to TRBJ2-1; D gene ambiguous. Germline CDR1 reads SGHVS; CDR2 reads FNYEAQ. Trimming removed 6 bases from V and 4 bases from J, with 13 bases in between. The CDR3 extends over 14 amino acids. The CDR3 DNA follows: TGTGCCAGCAGTCCTTTTGACACTTACAATGAGCAGTTCTTC. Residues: CASSPFDTYNEQFF.

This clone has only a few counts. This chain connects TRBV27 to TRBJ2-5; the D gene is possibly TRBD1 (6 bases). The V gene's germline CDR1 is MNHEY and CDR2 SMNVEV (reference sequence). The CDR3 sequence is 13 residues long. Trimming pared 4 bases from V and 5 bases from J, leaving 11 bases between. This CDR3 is CASSSPDRETQYF. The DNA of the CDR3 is TGTGCCAGCAGTTCTCCCGACAGGGAGACCCAGTACTTC.

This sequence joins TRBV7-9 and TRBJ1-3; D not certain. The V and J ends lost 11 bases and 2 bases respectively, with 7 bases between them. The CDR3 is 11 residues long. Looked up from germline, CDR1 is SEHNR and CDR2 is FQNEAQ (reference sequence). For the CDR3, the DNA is TGTGCCTTCGGGGCTGGAAACACCATATATTTT. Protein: CAFGAGNTIYF.

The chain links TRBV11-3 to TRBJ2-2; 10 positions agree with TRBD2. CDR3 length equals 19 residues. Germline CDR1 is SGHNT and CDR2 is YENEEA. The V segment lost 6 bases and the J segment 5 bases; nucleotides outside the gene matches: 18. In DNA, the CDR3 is TGTGCCAGCAGTTCAAGTAGTAGCGGGGGGCATCTTGGAACCGGGGAGCTGTTTTTT. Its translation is CASSSSSSGGHLGTGELFF.

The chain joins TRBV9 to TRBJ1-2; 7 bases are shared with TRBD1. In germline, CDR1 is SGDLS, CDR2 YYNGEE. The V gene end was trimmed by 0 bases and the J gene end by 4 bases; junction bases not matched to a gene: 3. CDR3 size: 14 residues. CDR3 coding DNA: TGTGCCAGCAGCGTAGGAGGGGGCCCCTATGGCTACACCTTC. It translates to CASSVGGGPYGYTF.

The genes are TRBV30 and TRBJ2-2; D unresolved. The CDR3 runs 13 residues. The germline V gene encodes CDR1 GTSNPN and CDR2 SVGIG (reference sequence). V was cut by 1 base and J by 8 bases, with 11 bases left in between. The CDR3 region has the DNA TGTGCCTGGAGTGAGGGTCTCTATGGGGAGCTGTTTTTT. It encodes CAWSEGLYGELFF.

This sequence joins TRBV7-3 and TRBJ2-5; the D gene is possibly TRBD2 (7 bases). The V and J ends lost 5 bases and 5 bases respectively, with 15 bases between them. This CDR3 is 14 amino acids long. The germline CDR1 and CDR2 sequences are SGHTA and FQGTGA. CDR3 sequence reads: CASSPNGGRETQYF. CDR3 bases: TGTGCCAGCAGCCCTAACGGGGGGCGGGAGACCCAGTACTTC.

The CDR3 spells CASSLGWGDYNEQFF. CDR3 bases: TGCGCCAGCAGCCTCGGGTGGGGGGACTACAATGAGCAGTTCTTC. V and J are TRBV4-1 and TRBJ2-1; the D gene is possibly TRBD2 (6 bases). V lost 4 bases and J lost 3, with 13 bases in between. Germline V gene lookup returns CDR1 MGHRA and CDR2 YSYEKL. This CDR3 contains 15 residues.

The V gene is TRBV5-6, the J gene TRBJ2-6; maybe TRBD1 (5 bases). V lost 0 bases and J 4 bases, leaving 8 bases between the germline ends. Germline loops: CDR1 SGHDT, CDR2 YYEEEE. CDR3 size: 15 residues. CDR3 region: CASSLAGPGANVLTF. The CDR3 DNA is TGTGCCAGCAGCTTGGCAGGGCCGGGGGCCAACGTCCTGACTTTC.

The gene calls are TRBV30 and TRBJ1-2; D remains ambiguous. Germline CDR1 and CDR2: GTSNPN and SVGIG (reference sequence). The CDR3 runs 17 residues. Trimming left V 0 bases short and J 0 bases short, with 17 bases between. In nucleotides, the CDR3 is TGTGCCTGGAGTGTATCGGGAGGCAGGAGGTCTAACTATGGCTACACCTTC. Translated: CAWSVSGGRRSNYGYTF.

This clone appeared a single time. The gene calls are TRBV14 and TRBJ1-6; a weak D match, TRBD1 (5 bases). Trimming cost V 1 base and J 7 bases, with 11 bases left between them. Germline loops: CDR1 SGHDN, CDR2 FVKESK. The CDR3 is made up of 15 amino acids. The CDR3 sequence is CASSQGAGVNSPLHF. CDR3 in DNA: TGTGCCAGCAGCCAAGGGGCGGGGGTAAATTCACCCCTCCACTTT.

CDR3 protein: CASSFVYTEQFF. For the CDR3, the DNA is TGTGCCAGCAGCTTTGTCTATACTGAGCAGTTCTTC. This chain connects TRBV5-6 to TRBJ2-1; D unresolved. Trimming pared 2 bases from V and 9 bases from J, leaving 9 bases between. CDR3 size: 12 residues. From germline, CDR1 is SGHDT and CDR2 YYEEEE.